Ten or more counts support the clone carrying this T cell receptor (beta chain). TCRdb called the 5' RACE reads again in MiXCR, with one record for every CDR3 protein. The repertoire holds tens of thousands of distinct CDR3 sequences, about 14% seen once, with about 3% in the top ten. This sample is part of a study of early T cells in non-severe SARS-CoV-2 infection. About the study: Sequencing used unsorted whole-blood bulk RNA, so chains lack pairing.

Per germline, CDR1 SGHDT and CDR2 YYEEEE. Between the trimmed V and J ends, which lost 4 bases and 6 bases, there was a span of 23 bases. The CDR3 contains 18 residues. The J gene is TRBJ1-6, the V gene TRBV5-6; maybe TRBD1 (6 bases). The sequence was obtained from an adult who was a healthcare worker with PCR-confirmed SARS-CoV-2 infection or an uninfected control (not recorded which). The sequenced sample was whole blood. The CDR3 sequence: CASSQTGGLFRLNSPLHF. CDR3 sequence (DNA): TGTGCCAGCAGCCAGACAGGAGGGCTCTTTCGCCTTAATTCACCCCTCCACTTT.